What follows describes a single T cell receptor beta chain. Its antigen remains unknown. TCRbeta library preparation incorporated unique molecular identifiers. TCRdb processed the PCR reads anew with MiXCR; each CDR3 protein has one entry. The table shows fewer than 550,000 distinct CDR3 sequences, with more than 9.5% occurring only once. This record belongs to a study of T-cell reconstitution after alpha-beta-depleted transplantation in children. Study-level results: By one year post-transplant, T-cell counts and diversity largely arose from T cells that were newly produced. The origin of high day-60 TCRbeta diversity in some patients lay in surviving recipient T cells and thymic progenitors. By about two months after transplant, alpha-beta T cells reportedly arose from several hundred graft clones that had expanded.

The CDR3 totals 13 residues. Germline V gene lookup returns CDR1 SGHKS and CDR2 YYEKEE (reference sequence). The J segment lost 8 bases and the V segment lost 4 bases, leaving 6 bases of the junction unmatched. The TCR comes from a female patient aged 2-15 years who had a stem cell transplant for aplastic anemia, so the T cells may come from the graft donor. This chain joins TRBV5-5 and TRBJ2-1; 7 nucleotides agree with TRBD1. This specimen was PBMCs, mostly from graft donor cells, taken 180 days after TCRalphabeta/CD19-depleted stem cell transplant. The CDR3 region has the DNA TGTGCCAGCAGCCCTTGGACAGGCGATGAGCAGTTCTTC. It specifies CASSPWTGDEQFF.